This T cell receptor (beta chain) was identified in a study of Tregs in tolerant kidney transplant recipients. Study observations and caveats: Biological reproducibility was not directly addressed in this study. Donor-specific Treg expansion exceeded global Treg expansion in tolerant patients, suggesting antigen drive.

In the case of this clone: Its antigen remains unidentified.

This CDR3 region has 14 residues. Trimming removed 6 bases from V and 7 bases from J, with 15 bases in between. Germline V gene sequence: CDR1 LNHDA, CDR2 SQIVND (reference sequence). Measured with immunoSEQ multiplex PCR; TCRdb has only the in-frame clones, and not every one. This table has 90,000 or so clones, 93% appearing once. The nonmyeloablative bone marrow transplants came from related graft donors, with transient mixed chimerism. The clonotype comes from a human patient who received a combined kidney and bone marrow transplant. Some T cells may be supplied by the graft donor. Specimen: CD4+ T cells from blood (PBMCs), collected 12 months after the transplant. The chain recombines TRBV19 with TRBJ1-4; D might be TRBD1 (5 bases). The CDR3 sequence: CASSPGGSAEKLFF. CDR3 DNA sequence: TGTGCCAGTAGCCCCGGGGGTTCTGCTGAAAAACTGTTTTTT. The whole variable domain, remainder taken from reference TRBV19 and TRBJ1-4, is DGGITQSPKYLFRKEGQNVTLSCEQNLNHDAMYWYRQDPGQGLRLIYYSQIVNDFQKGDIAEGYSVSREKKESFPLTVTSAQKNPTAFYLCASSPGGSAEKLFFGSGTQLSVL.